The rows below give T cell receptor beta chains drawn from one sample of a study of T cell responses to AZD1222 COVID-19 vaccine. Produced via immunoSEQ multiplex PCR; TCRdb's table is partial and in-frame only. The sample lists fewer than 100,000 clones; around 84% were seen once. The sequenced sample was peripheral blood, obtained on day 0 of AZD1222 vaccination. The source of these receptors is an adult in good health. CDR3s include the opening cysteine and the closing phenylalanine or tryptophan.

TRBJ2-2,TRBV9,CASSVVRGGELFF
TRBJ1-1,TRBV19,CASSGPPAFF
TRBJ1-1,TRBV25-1,CASRLGGGETEAFF
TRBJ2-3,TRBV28,CASSPHGVEDTQYF
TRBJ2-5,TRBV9,CAAVPAETQYF
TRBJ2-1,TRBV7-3,CASSSSGAYNEQFF
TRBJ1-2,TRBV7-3,CASSLGGEYGYTF
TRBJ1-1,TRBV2,CASSVDTEAFF
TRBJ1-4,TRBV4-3,CASSQRGWNRLNEKLFF
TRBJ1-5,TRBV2,CASSEPHQPQHF
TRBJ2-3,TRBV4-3,CASSQRLDFTDTQYF
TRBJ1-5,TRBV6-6,CASIDSNQPQHF
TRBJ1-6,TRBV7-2,CASSLGAGENSPLHF
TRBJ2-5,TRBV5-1,CASSLAPAQETQYF
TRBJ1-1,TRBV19,CASTDRATGEAFF
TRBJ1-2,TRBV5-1,CASSLGGVGANYGYTF
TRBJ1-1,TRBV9,CASSGARGMNTEAFF
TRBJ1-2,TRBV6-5,CASSYSQGRETYGYTF
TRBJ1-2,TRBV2,CASSPDRLGYGYTF
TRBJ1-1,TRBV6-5,CASSPAFEANTEAFF
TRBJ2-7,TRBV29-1,CSVAGPGDEQYF
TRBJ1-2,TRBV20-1,CSATGSGYTF